Below are 10 T cell receptor beta chains sequenced from a single sample in a study of siplizumab effects on memory and regulatory T cells. Clones were sequenced by immunoSEQ multiplex PCR, and TCRdb holds only the in-frame ones, with some missing. The sample carries 100,000 or so clones, more than 85% recorded once. Sequencing was performed on CD4+ T cells sorted from blood. The receptors come from a human donor in good health.

This rearrangement joins TRBV18 to TRBJ2-1, with TRBD2 identical over 9 bases. The CDR3 runs to 14 residues. Trimming removed 3 bases from V and 10 bases from J; junction bases left unmatched: 7. Germline V gives CDR1 KGHSH, CDR2 LQKENI. Here the CDR3 DNA reads TGTGCCAGCTCACCCGGGACTAGCAGGGAGGAGCAGTTCTTC. Translation: CASSPGTSREEQFF. Supplemented by reference TRBV18 and TRBJ2-1, the full variable domain reads NAGVMQNPRHLVRRRGQEARLRCSPMKGHSHVYWYRQLPEEGLKFMVYLQKENIIDESGMPKERFSAEFPKEGPSILRIQQVVRGDSAAYFCASSPGTSREEQFFGPGTRLTVL.

V gene TRBV2 combines with J gene TRBJ1-1; 9 bases map to TRBD1. This CDR3 spans 13 amino acids. V shed 7 bases and J 4 bases; nucleotides not matched to a gene: 4. Germline loops: CDR1 SNHLY, CDR2 FYNNEI. In DNA, the CDR3 is TGTGCCAGCATTGGACAGGGGACCACTGAAGCTTTCTTT. This translates into CASIGQGTTEAFF.

CDR3 sequence: CASSSSEGLAQYF. The CDR3 DNA sequence: TGTGCCAGCAGCTCCTCCGAGGGGTTAGCGCAGTATTTT. The rearrangement joins TRBV7-3 to TRBJ2-3; TRBD1 or TRBD2 may be the D gene (5 bases each). Trimming shortened V by 4 bases and J by 10 bases, and 15 bases separated the two germline ends. The CDR3 covers 13 residues. Germline loops: CDR1 SGHTA, CDR2 FQGTGA. Combining the CDR3 with reference TRBV7-3 and TRBJ2-3 gives the whole variable domain GAGVSQTPSNKVTEKGKYVELRCDPISGHTALYWYRQSLGQGPEFLIYFQGTGAADDSGLPNDRFFAVRPEGSVSTLKIQRTERGDSAVYLCASSSSEGLAQYFGPGTRLTVL.

The chain uses TRBV5-1 and TRBJ1-2; D uncertain. Trimming took 4 bases from V and 0 from J, leaving 13 bases between them. The CDR3 runs to 15 residues. Germline V lookup: CDR1 SGHRS, CDR2 YFSETQ. The CDR3 DNA sequence: TGCGCCAGCAGCGCTCAGACGGATACTAACTATGGCTACACCTTC. Translation: CASSAQTDTNYGYTF.

The gene calls are TRBV4-1 and TRBJ2-3; tentatively, D is TRBD2 (5 bases). This CDR3 region has 17 residues. V shed 0 bases and J shed 1 base, with 14 bases lying between them. The germline CDR1 and CDR2 sequences are MGHRA and YSYEKL. DNA for the CDR3: TGCGCCAGCAGCCAAGAAGCTTATCAGAGGGGCACAGATACGCAGTATTTT. Translated, it gives CASSQEAYQRGTDTQYF.

The chain joins TRBV19 to TRBJ1-4; D is possibly TRBD1 (6 bases). The germline CDR1 and CDR2 sequences are LNHDA and SQIVND (reference sequence). Trimming removed 3 bases at V and 6 bases at J, with 11 bases between. The CDR3 sequence is 14 residues long. The CDR3 region has the DNA TGTGCCAGTAGTATCCGGGACATCGATGAAAAACTGTTTTTT. The encoded protein is CASSIRDIDEKLFF.

This chain's CDR3 is CASRPGLGTEAFF. The CDR3 DNA reads TGTGCCAGCAGACCAGGGTTGGGAACTGAAGCTTTCTTT. This rearrangement joins TRBV6-1 to TRBJ1-1; weak D call: TRBD1 (5 bases). V lost 6 bases and J 5 bases, leaving 13 bases between the germline ends. CDR1 is MNHNS and CDR2 is SASEGT in the germline V gene. The CDR3 sequence is 13 residues long.

V is TRBV6-6 and J is TRBJ2-7; 11 positions agree with TRBD1. V shed 3 bases, J shed 4 bases, and the junction held 5 bases outside the gene matches. CDR3 length equals 15 residues. The germline V gene has CDR1 MNHNY and CDR2 SVGAGI (reference sequence). CDR3 residues: CASSYWTGGRYEQYF. Written as DNA, the CDR3 is TGTGCCAGCAGTTATTGGACAGGGGGCAGGTACGAGCAGTACTTC.

The chain links TRBV6-6 to TRBJ2-7; D possibly uses TRBD1 or TRBD2 (5 bases each). The germline CDR1 and CDR2 sequences are MNHNY and SVGAGI (reference sequence). V lost 3 bases and J 1 base, leaving 7 bases between the germline ends. The CDR3 runs 13 residues. The CDR3 region has the DNA TGTGCCAGCAGTTATGGGGGATCCTACGAGCAGTACTTC. This codes for CASSYGGSYEQYF.

The chain joins TRBV9 to TRBJ2-4; maybe TRBD1 (6 bases). CDR1 and CDR2 from the germline V gene are SGDLS and YYNGEE. The CDR3 covers 15 residues. Trimming took off 4 bases at V and 7 bases at J, with 18 bases between the two ends. CDR3 DNA: TGTGCCAGCAGCCGTAGAGCCTCCGACAGGAACATTCAGTACTTC. It is translated as CASSRRASDRNIQYF.